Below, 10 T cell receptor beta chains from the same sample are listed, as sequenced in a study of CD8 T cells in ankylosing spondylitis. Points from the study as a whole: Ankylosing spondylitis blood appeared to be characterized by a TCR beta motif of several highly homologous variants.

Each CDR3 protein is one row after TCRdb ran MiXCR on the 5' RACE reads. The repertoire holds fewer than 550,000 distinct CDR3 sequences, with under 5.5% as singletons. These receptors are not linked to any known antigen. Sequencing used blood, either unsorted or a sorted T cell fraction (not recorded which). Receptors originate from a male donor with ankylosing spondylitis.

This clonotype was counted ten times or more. CDR3 loop: CASSYEGRRETQYF. CDR3 in DNA: TGTGCCAGCAGTTACGAGGGGAGGCGGGAGACCCAGTACTTC. This chain joins TRBV6-5 and TRBJ2-5; D may be TRBD2 (6 bases). Germline CDR1 is MNHEY and CDR2 is SVGAGI. The V and J ends lost 2 bases and 5 bases respectively, with 12 bases between them. CDR3 length: 14 residues.

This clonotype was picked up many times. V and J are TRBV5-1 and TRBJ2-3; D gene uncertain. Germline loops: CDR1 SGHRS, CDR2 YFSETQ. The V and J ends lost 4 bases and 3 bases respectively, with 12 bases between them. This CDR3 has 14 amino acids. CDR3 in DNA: TGCGCCAGCAGCCTCTTTGGTGAGACAGATACGCAGTATTTT. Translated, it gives CASSLFGETDTQYF.

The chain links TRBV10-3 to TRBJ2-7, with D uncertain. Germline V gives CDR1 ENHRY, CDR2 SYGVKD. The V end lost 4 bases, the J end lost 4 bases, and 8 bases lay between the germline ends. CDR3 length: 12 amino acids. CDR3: CAISGQIYEQYF. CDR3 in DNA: TGTGCCATCAGTGGGCAAATTTACGAGCAGTACTTC.

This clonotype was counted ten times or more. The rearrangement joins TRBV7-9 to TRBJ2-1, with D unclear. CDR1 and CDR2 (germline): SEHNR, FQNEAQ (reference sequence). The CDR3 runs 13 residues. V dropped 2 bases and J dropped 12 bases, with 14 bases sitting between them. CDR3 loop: CASSLIQLSLQFF. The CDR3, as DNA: TGTGCCAGCAGCTTAATCCAGTTAAGTTTGCAGTTCTTC.

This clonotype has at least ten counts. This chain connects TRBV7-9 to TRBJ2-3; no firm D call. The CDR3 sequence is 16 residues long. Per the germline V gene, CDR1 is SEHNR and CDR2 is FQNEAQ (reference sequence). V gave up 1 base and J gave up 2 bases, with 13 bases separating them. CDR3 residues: CASSLGQLIPTDTQYF. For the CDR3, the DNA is TGTGCCAGCAGCTTAGGCCAGCTAATACCCACAGATACGCAGTATTTT.

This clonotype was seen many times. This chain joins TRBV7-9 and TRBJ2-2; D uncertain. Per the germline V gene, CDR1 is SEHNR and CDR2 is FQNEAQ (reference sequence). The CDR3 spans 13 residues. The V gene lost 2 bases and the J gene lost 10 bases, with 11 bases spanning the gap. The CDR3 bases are TGTGCCAGCAGCTTACGTCACCGGACGGAGCTGTTTTTT. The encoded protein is CASSLRHRTELFF.

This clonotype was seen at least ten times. The CDR3 sequence: CSARSDGSTDTQYF. CDR3 DNA: TGCAGTGCTAGATCGGACGGAAGCACAGATACGCAGTATTTT. The chain links TRBV20-1 to TRBJ2-3; unclear D gene. The germline gives CDR1 DFQATT, CDR2 SNEGSKA (reference sequence). Trimming removed 2 bases at V and 0 bases at J, with 9 bases between. This CDR3 is built from 14 residues.

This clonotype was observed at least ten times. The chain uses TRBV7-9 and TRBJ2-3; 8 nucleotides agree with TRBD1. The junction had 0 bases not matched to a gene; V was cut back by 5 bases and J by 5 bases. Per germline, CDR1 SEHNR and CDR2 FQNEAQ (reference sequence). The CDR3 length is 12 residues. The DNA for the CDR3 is TGTGCCAGCAGCGACAGGGGAGATACGCAGTATTTT. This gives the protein CASSDRGDTQYF.

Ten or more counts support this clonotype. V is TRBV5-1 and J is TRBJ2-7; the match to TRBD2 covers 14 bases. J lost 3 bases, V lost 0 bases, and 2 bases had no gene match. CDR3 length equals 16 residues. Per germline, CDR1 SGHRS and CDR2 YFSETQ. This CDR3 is CASSLGGLAGDYEQYF. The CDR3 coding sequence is TGCGCCAGCAGCTTGGGGGGACTAGCGGGAGACTACGAGCAGTACTTC.

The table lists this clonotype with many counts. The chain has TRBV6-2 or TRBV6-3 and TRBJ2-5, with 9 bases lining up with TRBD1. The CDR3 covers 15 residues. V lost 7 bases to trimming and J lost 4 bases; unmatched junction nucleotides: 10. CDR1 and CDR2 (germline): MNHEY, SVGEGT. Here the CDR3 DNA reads TGTGCCAGCAACCCACCGGGACAGGGAAGAGAGACCCAGTACTTC. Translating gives CASNPPGQGRETQYF.